These T cell receptor beta chains were read from a single sample in a study of CD8+ T cells in alopecia areata. Sequencing used immunoSEQ multiplex PCR; TCRdb keeps in-frame clones, though not all of them. The sample carries some 120,000 clones, 58% recorded once. Specimen: CD4+ T cells sorted from blood, collected at week 0. Receptor source: a human donor with alopecia areata. Each CDR3 is given with its conserved first and last residue. Fields, in order: CDR3 length, V gene, clone size, J gene, D gene, CDR3 DNA, CDR3 protein. A D gene is named only where the DNA matches it firmly. Clone size, where shown, is once, few, many, or a class for clones that have expanded.

length: 13; V: TRBV5-1; size: NA; J: TRBJ2-5; D: NA; DNA: TGCGCCAGCAGCTCCGGGGTACAAGAGACCCAGTACTTC; CDR3: CASSSGVQETQYF
length: 15; V: TRBV27; size: few; J: TRBJ2-1; D: NA; DNA: TGTGCCAGCAGCCCTAGCGAAAGCTCCTACAATGAGCAGTTCTTC; CDR3: CASSPSESSYNEQFF
length: 16; V: TRBV7-6; size: NA; J: TRBJ2-6; D: NA; DNA: TGTGCCAGCAGCCCTCAGTTGCTCTCTGGGGCCAACGTCCTGACTTTC; CDR3: CASSPQLLSGANVLTF
length: 13; V: TRBV10-3; size: few; J: TRBJ2-7; D: NA; DNA: TGTGCCATCAGTGAGGTGTCAGATAACGAGCAGTACTTC; CDR3: CAISEVSDNEQYF
length: 15; V: TRBV7-2; size: few; J: TRBJ2-1; D: NA; DNA: TGTGCCAGCAGCTTAGGGGGGAGGACCTCCAATGAGCAGTTCTTC; CDR3: CASSLGGRTSNEQFF
length: 15; V: TRBV5-4; size: NA; J: TRBJ1-6; D: TRBD1; DNA: TGTGCCAGCAGCCCACGGACAGGGGGTGGTTCACCCCTCCACTTT; CDR3: CASSPRTGGGSPLHF
length: 19; V: TRBV4-2; size: few; J: TRBJ2-1; D: TRBD2; DNA: TGTGCCAGCAGCCAGGGATCTAGCGGGGGCCTCCACTCCTACAATGAGCAGTTCTTC; CDR3: CASSQGSSGGLHSYNEQFF
length: 17; V: TRBV7-8; size: once; J: TRBJ1-1; D: NA; DNA: TGTGCCAGCAGCCCCGGGCGCATGAGGCAGAAGAACACTGAAGCTTTCTTT; CDR3: CASSPGRMRQKNTEAFF
length: 17; V: TRBV7-2; size: few; J: TRBJ2-1; D: NA; DNA: TGTGCCAGCAGCCCGGGGAACCGGGGCCCTTTAAGCAATGAGCAGTTCTTC; CDR3: CASSPGNRGPLSNEQFF
length: 14; V: TRBV30; size: NA; J: TRBJ2-1; D: NA; DNA: TGTGCCTGGAGTGTACGGTTCGGGGACGATGAGCAGTTCTTC; CDR3: CAWSVRFGDDEQFF
length: 15; V: TRBV7-2; size: NA; J: TRBJ2-3; D: NA; DNA: TGTGCCAGCAGCTTACGAGGACAGAGCACAGATACGCAGTATTTT; CDR3: CASSLRGQSTDTQYF
length: 13; V: TRBV29-1; size: NA; J: TRBJ2-1; D: NA; DNA: TGCAGTCTCCGGGACACTAACTACAATGAGCAGTTCTTC; CDR3: CSLRDTNYNEQFF
length: 12; V: TRBV7-2; size: NA; J: TRBJ2-7; D: TRBD1; DNA: TGTGCCAGCAGCATAGACAGGGGTGAGCAGTACTTC; CDR3: CASSIDRGEQYF
length: 15; V: TRBV5-1; size: once; J: TRBJ2-3; D: NA; DNA: TGCGCCAGCAGCCCAAACGACCTAGGGACAGATACGCAGTATTTT; CDR3: CASSPNDLGTDTQYF